The 21 T cell receptor beta chains listed next were all sequenced from one sample in a study of technical replicates of blood from a handful of donors. Sequencing was performed with immunoSEQ multiplex PCR; in TCRdb, only in-frame clones are kept and a portion is missing. The sample lists some 87,000 clones, about 97% occurring once. The sequenced sample was T cells isolated from PBMCs. The source is a human donor in good health.

This chain uses TRBV4-2 with TRBJ2-7; TRBD2 might be the D (6 bases). The CDR3 sequence is 14 residues long. The V end lost 4 bases, the J end lost 2 bases, and 12 bases lay between the germline ends. The germline V gene encodes CDR1 LGHNA and CDR2 YNFKEQ. The CDR3 DNA follows: TGTGCCAGCAGCCGGGGAGGAGCCACCTACGAGCAGTACTTC. This codes for CASSRGGATYEQYF.

The rearrangement joins TRBV10-1 to TRBJ2-2, with 10 positions matching TRBD2. The V gene end was trimmed by 9 bases and the J gene end by 6 bases; junction bases not matched to a gene: 13. The CDR3 has 16 residues. Germline CDR1 reads WNHNN; CDR2 reads SYGVQD (reference sequence). DNA of the CDR3: TGCGCCAGTTCCCAGAGCGGGAGGGCTGGGGCCGGGGAGCTGTTTTTT. Protein: CASSQSGRAGAGELFF.

This chain uses TRBV5-1 with TRBJ2-7; 14 positions match TRBD2. J gave up 5 bases and V 3 bases, and 4 bases lay outside the gene matches. The CDR3 has 15 amino acids. CDR1 and CDR2 (germline): SGHRS, YFSETQ. The CDR3 DNA reads as TGCGCCAGCAGCTCAGGACTAGCGGGAGGTGACGAGCAGTACTTC. Residues: CASSSGLAGGDEQYF.

Regarding this clone: Its ends do not fully match the called genes, so a read error is possible. V gene TRBV7-7 combines with J gene TRBJ2-1, with 8 bases identical to TRBD1. From germline, CDR1 is SSHAT and CDR2 FNYEAQ (reference sequence). The CDR3 totals 13 residues. The CDR3 loop is CASSLDRGSEQFF. CDR3 nucleotide sequence: TGTGCTAGCAGCTTAGACAGGGGAAGTGAGCAGTTCTTC.

The CDR3 loop is CASRPLQGSTEAFF. CDR3 in DNA: TGTGCCAGCAGGCCCTTACAGGGTTCGACTGAAGCTTTCTTT. The chain uses TRBV5-6 and TRBJ1-1, with D possibly TRBD1 on 6 matching bases. Germline loops: CDR1 SGHDT, CDR2 YYEEEE. The CDR3 has 14 amino acids. V lost 5 bases and J 5 bases, leaving 16 bases between the germline ends. The variable domain in full, with the rest retrieved from reference TRBV5-6 and TRBJ1-1, is DAGVTQSPTHLIKTRGQQVTLRCSPKSGHDTVSWYQQALGQGPQFIFQYYEEEERQRGNFPDRFSGHQFPNYSSELNVNALLLGDSALYLCASRPLQGSTEAFFGQGTRLTVV.

DNA for the CDR3: TGTGCCACCAGCAGGGAGCGGGGTTCCTACAATGAGCAGTTCTTC. It specifies CATSRERGSYNEQFF. The rearrangement joins TRBV15 to TRBJ2-1; 7 bases match TRBD2. V trimming: 3 bases; J trimming: 1 base; junction bases outside the gene matches: 3. In germline, CDR1 is LNHNV, CDR2 YYDKDF (reference sequence). The CDR3 consists of 15 residues.

The chain carries TRBV7-3 and TRBJ1-1; D gene uncertain. The CDR3 extends over 13 amino acids. Germline values: CDR1 SGHTA, CDR2 FQGTGA. Trimming shortened V by 2 bases and J by 0 bases, and 4 bases separated the two germline ends. This CDR3 is CASSLQVNTEAFF. The CDR3, as DNA: TGTGCCAGCAGCTTACAGGTGAACACTGAAGCTTTCTTT. The full variable domain, its missing parts supplied by reference TRBV7-3 and TRBJ1-1, is GAGVSQTPSNKVTEKGKYVELRCDPISGHTALYWYRQSLGQGPEFLIYFQGTGAADDSGLPNDRFFAVRPEGSVSTLKIQRTERGDSAVYLCASSLQVNTEAFFGQGTRLTVV.

The chain carries TRBV30 and TRBJ1-4; D uncertain. CDR3 length: 13 amino acids. Trimming shortened V by 4 bases and J by 5 bases, and 11 bases separated the two germline ends. Germline V gene data show CDR1 as GTSNPN and CDR2 as SVGIG (reference sequence). The CDR3 sequence: CAWMRNPNEKLFF. The CDR3 region has the DNA TGTGCCTGGATGAGAAACCCGAATGAAAAACTGTTTTTT.

The chain links TRBV6-5 to TRBJ1-2; 9 nucleotides line up with TRBD1. The CDR3 extends over 14 amino acids. V shed 5 bases, J shed 8 bases, and the junction held 9 bases outside the gene matches. From germline, CDR1 is MNHEY and CDR2 SVGAGI. The CDR3 DNA reads as TGTGCCAGCAGTCCTACAGGGGGCAGTTCCGGCTACACCTTC. It yields the protein CASSPTGGSSGYTF.

The genes are TRBV7-9 and TRBJ2-1; possible D gene TRBD2, 5 bases. The CDR3 has 12 amino acids. Trimming shortened V by 7 bases and J by 9 bases, and 13 bases separated the two germline ends. Germline V CDR1 and CDR2: SEHNR, FQNEAQ (reference sequence). The CDR3 coding sequence is TGTGCCAGCACCTTTCCCCGGGGTGAGCAGTTCTTC. This codes for CASTFPRGEQFF.

The CDR3 nucleotides are TGTGCCAGCAGCCACGATGGACAGGGCCGCCCCTACAATGAGCAGTTCTTC. This encodes CASSHDGQGRPYNEQFF. The gene calls are TRBV4-2 and TRBJ2-1; TRBD1 aligns across 8 bases. CDR1 is LGHNA, CDR2 YNFKEQ, per germline. V was clipped by 3 bases and J by 2 bases; unmatched bases: 9. The CDR3 consists of 17 residues.

The CDR3 DNA reads TGTGCCTGGAGTGTACCGACGGGTTTCCAGTACGAGCAGTACTTC. Protein product: CAWSVPTGFQYEQYF. The chain is built from TRBV30 and TRBJ2-7; D is unresolved. Germline CDR1 and CDR2: GTSNPN and SVGIG (reference sequence). Between the trimmed V and J ends, which lost 0 bases and 4 bases, there was a span of 16 bases. The CDR3 consists of 15 residues.

This clone came up once. This chain connects TRBV2 to TRBJ1-3; the D gene is possibly TRBD1 (5 bases). Germline values: CDR1 SNHLY, CDR2 FYNNEI. Deletions cut 3 bases from V and 2 bases from J, with 11 bases between. The CDR3 has 15 residues. CDR3 in amino acids: CASSDQGLAGNTIYF. As DNA, the CDR3 is TGTGCCAGCAGTGACCAGGGTTTAGCTGGAAACACCATATATTTT.

This sequence joins TRBV4-2 and TRBJ2-5, with 7 bases lining up with TRBD2. The CDR3 is 15 amino acids. V gave up 2 bases and J gave up 5 bases; unmatched junction bases: 8. CDR1 and CDR2 from the germline V gene are LGHNA and YNFKEQ. The CDR3 loop reads CASSQRWGGKETQYF. For the CDR3, the DNA is TGTGCCAGCAGCCAAAGATGGGGGGGGAAGGAGACCCAGTACTTC.

A single count supports this clone. The chain is built from TRBV7-9 and TRBJ2-7, with D possibly TRBD1 on 7 matching bases. This CDR3 comprises 15 residues. Germline CDR1 reads SEHNR; CDR2 reads FQNEAQ (reference sequence). V was clipped by 5 bases and J by 2 bases, with 16 bases between them. CDR3 sequence: CASSHPWRGPYEQYF. The CDR3 DNA reads TGTGCCAGCAGCCACCCTTGGAGGGGGCCCTACGAGCAGTACTTC.

The chain couples TRBV29-1 to TRBJ2-3; 10 nucleotides align to TRBD2. The CDR3 spans 15 residues. J gave up 2 bases and V 6 bases, and 8 bases lay outside the gene matches. CDR1 SQVTM and CDR2 ANQGSEA come from the germline V gene. The CDR3 spells CSVTATSGATDTQYF. For the CDR3, the DNA is TGCAGCGTGACTGCCACTAGCGGGGCCACAGATACGCAGTATTTT.

This sequence joins TRBV7-5 and TRBJ1-4. TRBV7-5 is given as a pseudogene. The CDR3 consists of 15 residues. CDR3 loop: CVRRQQEGSNEKLFF. In DNA form, the CDR3 reads TGTGTCAGAAGACAACAGGAGGGCTCGAATGAAAAACTGTTTTTT.

The chain uses TRBV13 and TRBJ2-7; 8 bases map to TRBD2. Germline lookup yields CDR1 PRHDT and CDR2 FYEKMQ (reference sequence). The V gene end was trimmed by 2 bases and the J gene end by 0 bases; junction bases not matched to a gene: 3. This CDR3 has 15 residues. The CDR3 region is CASSLLAGDSYEQYF. The CDR3 DNA reads as TGTGCCAGCAGCTTACTAGCGGGCGACTCCTACGAGCAGTACTTC.

The V gene is TRBV10-3, the J gene TRBJ1-2, with a possible D match to TRBD1 (5 bases). The V and J ends lost 6 bases and 3 bases respectively, with 17 bases between them. The CDR3 runs 15 residues. Germline CDR1 ENHRY, CDR2 SYGVKD. The CDR3 DNA sequence: TGTGCCATCAGAGACTATCAGGGAGGAGACTATGGCTACACCTTC. The encoded protein is CAIRDYQGGDYGYTF.

The V call is TRBV4-1, the J call TRBJ2-2, with TRBD2 matching 9 bases. The CDR3 length is 18 residues. Trimming cost V 4 bases and J 4 bases; bases outside gene matches: 13. In germline, CDR1 is MGHRA, CDR2 YSYEKL. The CDR3 region has the DNA TGCGCCAGCAGCCCCGCCGCGCGGGGGGGCCTTAGCACCGGGGAGCTGTTTTTT. Residues: CASSPAARGGLSTGELFF.

This chain connects TRBV11-3 to TRBJ2-7; possible D gene TRBD1, 6 bases. This CDR3 has 14 amino acids. Germline loops: CDR1 SGHNT, CDR2 YENEEA. Trimming took 5 bases from V and 0 from J, leaving 11 bases between them. The CDR3 protein is CASSPDRRSYEQYF. The CDR3 nucleotides read TGTGCCAGCAGCCCCGACAGGCGCTCCTACGAGCAGTACTTC. The full variable domain, completed using reference TRBV11-3 and TRBJ2-7, is EAGVVQSPRYKIIEKKQPVAFWCNPISGHNTLYWYLQNLGQGPELLIRYENEEAVDDSQLPKDRFSAERLKGVDSTLKIQPAELGDSAVYLCASSPDRRSYEQYFGPGTRLTVT.